This T cell receptor beta chain was sequenced during a study of blood T cell repertoires in COVID-19. Whole-study context: Collection of acute and convalescent COVID-19 samples took place in the United States, Italy and Spain.

Original data processing: Nucleated cell counts were estimated from reference gene primer amplification. TCRdb's table, derived via immunoSEQ multiplex PCR, lists solely in-frame clones and lacks some. V, J and clone size were drawn from that table, and D and trimming were deduced from the DNA. The sample consists of about 140,000 clones, roughly 80% of them appearing once. Trimming cost V 5 bases and J 0 bases, with 11 bases left between them. The CDR3 sequence is 15 residues long. Looked up from germline, CDR1 is SGHTA and CDR2 is FQGNSA. The sequence came from a woman between 50 and 59 years old with active or convalescent COVID-19. Sequenced input: peripheral blood. V is TRBV7-2 and J is TRBJ1-5; D is uncertain. Here the CDR3 reads CASSLQVNSNQPQHF. The CDR3, as DNA: TGTGCCAGCAGCCTTCAGGTGAATAGCAATCAGCCCCAGCATTTT.